The rows below give T cell receptor beta chains drawn from one sample of a study of T-cell reconstitution after alpha-beta-depleted transplantation in children. MiXCR, run by TCRdb on the PCR reads, gives a single entry per CDR3 protein. The table shows some 550,000 distinct CDR3 sequences, with about 21% occurring only once. The sequencing here drew on PBMCs, mostly from graft donor cells, taken 360 days after TCRalphabeta/CD19-depleted stem cell transplant. The receptor set was obtained from a boy under three years old who had a stem cell transplant for acute myeloid leukemia, so the T cells may come from the graft donor. The CDR3 runs from the conserved cysteine through the conserved F or W.

TRBV12-3/TRBV12-4	CASSPSERRDTQYF
TRBV20-1	CSPSGKGTDTQYF
TRBV12-5	CASAPQTEANTGELFF
TRBV12-3/TRBV12-4	CASSFGRDQPQHF
TRBV20-1	CSAREVQEINSPLHF
TRBV29-1	CSVSGGVYNEQFF
TRBV9	CASSALGGEQFF
TRBV6-5	CASSYGPWGTQYF
TRBV6-5	CASSYVVNQPQHF
TRBV29-1	CSVERTGGNLYGYTF
TRBV20-1	CSASESGASYEQYF
TRBV20-1	CSARVAGVNTGELFF
TRBV7-8	CASSRRGERETQYF
TRBV5-1	CASSLQGWTEKLFF
TRBV6-2/TRBV6-3	CARPGVSNEQFF
TRBV6-5	CAATGRTEAFF
TRBV5-4	CASSEDDLDTQYF
TRBV5-6	CASSLGTARAFF
TRBV12-3/TRBV12-4	CASREGRSSGANVLTF
TRBV12-3/TRBV12-4	CASSPTGFYEQYF
TRBV20-1	CSARVDPRTDTQYF
TRBV7-2	CASSFRGGEPPYEQYF
TRBV25-1	CASSVPRGTQYF
TRBV11-2	CASSLINPGIRGSSYNEQFF
TRBV20-1	CSARNLRGVIEAFF
TRBV29-1	CSAKTGADTEAFF
TRBV12-3/TRBV12-4	CASSVTGAYNSPLHF
TRBV2	CASSDRTGYTGELFF
TRBV4-3	CASSPRTGVGSRETQYF
TRBV12-3/TRBV12-4	CASTITGGEGSQHF
TRBV6-5	CASSYERGQRGYNEQFF
TRBV12-3/TRBV12-4	CASSYKSGGPYTQYF